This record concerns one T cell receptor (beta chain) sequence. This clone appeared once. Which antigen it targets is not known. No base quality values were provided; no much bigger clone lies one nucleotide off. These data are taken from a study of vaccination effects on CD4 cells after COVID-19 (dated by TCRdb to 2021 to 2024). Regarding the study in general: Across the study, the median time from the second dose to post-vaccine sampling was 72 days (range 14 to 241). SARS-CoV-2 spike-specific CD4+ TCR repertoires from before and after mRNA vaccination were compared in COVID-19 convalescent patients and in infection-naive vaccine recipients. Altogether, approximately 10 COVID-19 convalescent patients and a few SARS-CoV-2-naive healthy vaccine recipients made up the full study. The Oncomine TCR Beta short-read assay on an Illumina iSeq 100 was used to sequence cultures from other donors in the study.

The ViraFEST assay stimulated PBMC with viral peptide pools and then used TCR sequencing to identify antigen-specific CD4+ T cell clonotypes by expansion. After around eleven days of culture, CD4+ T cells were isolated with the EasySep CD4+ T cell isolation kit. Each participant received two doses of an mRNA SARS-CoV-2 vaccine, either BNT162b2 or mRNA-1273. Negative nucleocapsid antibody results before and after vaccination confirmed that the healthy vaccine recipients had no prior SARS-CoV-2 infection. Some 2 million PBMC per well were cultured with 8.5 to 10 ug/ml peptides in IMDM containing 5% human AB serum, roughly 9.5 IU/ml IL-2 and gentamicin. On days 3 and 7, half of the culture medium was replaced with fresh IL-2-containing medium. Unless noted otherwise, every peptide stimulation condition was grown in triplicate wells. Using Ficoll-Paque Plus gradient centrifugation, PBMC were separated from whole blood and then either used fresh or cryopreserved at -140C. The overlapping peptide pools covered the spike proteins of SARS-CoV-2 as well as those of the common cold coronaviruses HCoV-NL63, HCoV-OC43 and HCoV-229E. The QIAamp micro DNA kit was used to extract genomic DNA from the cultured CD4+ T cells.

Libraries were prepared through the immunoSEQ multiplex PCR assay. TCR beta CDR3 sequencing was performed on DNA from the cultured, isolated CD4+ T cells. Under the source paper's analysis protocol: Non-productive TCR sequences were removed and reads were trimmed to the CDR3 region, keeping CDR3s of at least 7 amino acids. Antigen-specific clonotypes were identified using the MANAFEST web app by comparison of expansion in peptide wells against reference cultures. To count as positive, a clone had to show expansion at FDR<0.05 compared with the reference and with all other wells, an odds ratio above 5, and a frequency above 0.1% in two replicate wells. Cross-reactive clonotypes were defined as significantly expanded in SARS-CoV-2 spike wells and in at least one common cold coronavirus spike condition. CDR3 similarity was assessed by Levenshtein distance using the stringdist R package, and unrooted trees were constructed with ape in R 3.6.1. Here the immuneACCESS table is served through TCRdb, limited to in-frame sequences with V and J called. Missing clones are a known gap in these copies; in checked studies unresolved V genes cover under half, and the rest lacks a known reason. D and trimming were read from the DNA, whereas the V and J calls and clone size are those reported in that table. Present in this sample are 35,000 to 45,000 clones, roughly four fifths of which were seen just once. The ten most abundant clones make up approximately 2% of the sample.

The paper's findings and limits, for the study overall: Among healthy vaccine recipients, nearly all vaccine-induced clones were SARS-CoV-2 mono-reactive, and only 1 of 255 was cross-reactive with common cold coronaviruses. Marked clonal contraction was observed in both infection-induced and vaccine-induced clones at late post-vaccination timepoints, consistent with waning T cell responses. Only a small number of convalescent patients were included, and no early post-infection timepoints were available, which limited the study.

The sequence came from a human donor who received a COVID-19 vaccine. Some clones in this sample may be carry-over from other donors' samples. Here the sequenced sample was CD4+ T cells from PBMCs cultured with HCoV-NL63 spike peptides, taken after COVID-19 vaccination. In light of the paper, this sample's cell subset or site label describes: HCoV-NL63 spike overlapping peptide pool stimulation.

The CDR3 amino acid sequence is: CASRGNVDTEAFF. The DNA sequence follows: TGTGCCAGCAGAGGGAACGTGGACACTGAAGCTTTCTTT. The chain links TRBV2 with TRBJ1-1, with the D segment identity uncertain. V loses 6 bases, J loses 3 bases, and the germline ends lie 11 bases apart. The germline V gene supplies CDR1 SNHLY and CDR2 FYNNEI. The CDR3 starts with the cysteine, ends with the phenylalanine, and has 13 residues. The kept DNA is CDR3 alone, 39 bases in frame from the first base.